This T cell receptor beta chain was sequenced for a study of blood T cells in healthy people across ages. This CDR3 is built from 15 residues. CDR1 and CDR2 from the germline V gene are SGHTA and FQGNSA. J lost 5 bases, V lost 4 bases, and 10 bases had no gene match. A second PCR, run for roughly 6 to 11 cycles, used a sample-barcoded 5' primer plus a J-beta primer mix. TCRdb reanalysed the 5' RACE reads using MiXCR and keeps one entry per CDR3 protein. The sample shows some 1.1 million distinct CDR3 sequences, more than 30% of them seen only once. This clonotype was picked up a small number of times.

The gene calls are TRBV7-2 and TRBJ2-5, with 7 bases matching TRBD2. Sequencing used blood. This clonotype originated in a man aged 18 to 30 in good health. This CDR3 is CASSSYGLEGETQYF. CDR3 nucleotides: TGTGCCAGCAGCTCATACGGACTAGAAGGCGAGACCCAGTACTTC.